What follows are 31 T cell receptor beta chains derived from one specimen sequenced in a study of T cell responses to AZD1222 COVID-19 vaccine. Clones were sequenced by immunoSEQ multiplex PCR, and TCRdb holds only the in-frame ones, with some missing. In the table there are about 83,000 clones, around 93% of which are singletons. Sample: peripheral blood, taken 28 days after the second AZD1222 dose. The receptors here all came from an adult who received the AZD1222 COVID-19 vaccine.

The V and J genes are TRBV30 and TRBJ2-7; no clear D gene. Looked up from germline, CDR1 is GTSNPN and CDR2 is SVGIG (reference sequence). V was shortened by 5 bases and J by 3 bases, with 14 bases between the two germline ends. The CDR3 contains 13 residues. In nucleotides, the CDR3 is TGTGCCTGGGCCGACAATAGGGACTACGAGCAGTACTTC. Translating gives CAWADNRDYEQYF.

This CDR3 is CASSQDRLGDRYYEQYF. The CDR3 nucleotides read TGCGCCAGCAGCCAAGATCGCCTTGGGGACAGATACTACGAGCAGTACTTC. The chain uses TRBV4-3 and TRBJ2-7, with TRBD1 matching over 7 bases. V lost 0 bases to trimming and J lost 3 bases; unmatched junction nucleotides: 11. In germline, CDR1 is LGHNA, CDR2 YSLEER. The CDR3 runs to 17 residues.

This clone was recorded a few times. The chain carries TRBV7-9 and TRBJ2-7, with D perhaps TRBD2 (5 bases). The V and J ends lost 2 bases and 1 base respectively, with 15 bases between them. The CDR3 consists of 16 residues. Germline V gene lookup returns CDR1 SEHNR and CDR2 FQNEAQ (reference sequence). Here the CDR3 DNA reads TGTGCCAGCAGCTTATTCATACTAGGCAGTTCCTACGAGCAGTACTTC. This encodes CASSLFILGSSYEQYF.

This clone was observed at least ten times. The gene calls are TRBV4-1 and TRBJ2-3; 12 nucleotides match TRBD2. V dropped 4 bases and J dropped 5; count of bases not matched to a gene: 10. The CDR3 contains 17 residues. Germline assignment: CDR1 MGHRA and CDR2 YSYEKL. The CDR3 DNA sequence: TGCGCCAGCAGCCCCCCTAGACTAGCGGGAGATAGAGATACGCAGTATTTT. Its translation is CASSPPRLAGDRDTQYF.

This chain connects TRBV19 to TRBJ1-2; D unresolved. The germline V gene encodes CDR1 LNHDA and CDR2 SQIVND (reference sequence). V shed 7 bases and J shed 5 bases, with 11 bases lying between them. The CDR3 extends over 12 amino acids. CDR3 loop: CASTHPVYGYTF. In DNA, the CDR3 is TGTGCCAGTACCCATCCTGTTTATGGCTACACCTTC.

The rearrangement joins TRBV12-3 or TRBV12-4 to TRBJ1-4; 7 nucleotides line up with TRBD1. The CDR3 has 13 residues. The J segment lost 10 bases and the V segment lost 0 bases, leaving 2 bases of the junction unmatched. The DNA for the CDR3 is TGTGCCAGCAGTTTAGCGCAGGGGGTAAAACTGTTTTTT. Protein: CASSLAQGVKLFF.

This clone has a single count. This chain links TRBV5-1 with TRBJ1-4; 8 bases fit TRBD1. Germline-derived CDR1 and CDR2 are SGHRS and YFSETQ. The junction had 2 bases not matched to a gene; V was cut back by 3 bases and J by 4 bases. This CDR3 is built from 14 residues. CDR3 in DNA: TGCGCCAGCAGCTGGACAGGGAGTAATGAAAAACTGTTTTTT. It codes for CASSWTGSNEKLFF.

There are a few counts of this clone. This chain joins TRBV4-1 and TRBJ1-3, with D possibly TRBD1 on 5 matching bases. CDR1 and CDR2 (germline): MGHRA, YSYEKL. The CDR3 totals 17 residues. Trimming left V 0 bases short and J 4 bases short, with 16 bases between. CDR3 amino acids: CASSQDLRPGTGNTIYF. CDR3 in DNA: TGCGCCAGCAGCCAAGATCTACGTCCGGGGACCGGAAACACCATATATTTT.

V and J are TRBV6-5 and TRBJ1-2; D remains ambiguous. The germline CDR1 and CDR2 sequences are MNHEY and SVGAGI. V shed 5 bases and J shed 4 bases, with 8 bases lying between them. The CDR3 totals 12 residues. The DNA of the CDR3 is TGTGCCAGCAGTCCGAACTCCTATGGCTACACCTTC. Encoded protein: CASSPNSYGYTF.

The chain joins TRBV10-3 to TRBJ2-3, with 8 positions matching TRBD2. This CDR3 contains 14 residues. From germline, CDR1 is ENHRY and CDR2 SYGVKD. V lost 4 bases, J lost 4 bases, and 4 bases stayed unmatched. CDR3 region: CAISGREGADTQYF. DNA for the CDR3: TGTGCCATCAGTGGCCGGGAGGGCGCAGATACGCAGTATTTT.

The chain joins TRBV5-5 to TRBJ2-7, with D possibly matching TRBD1 (6 bases). With 9 bases removed from V and 7 bases from J, the gap between germline ends came to 23 bases. Germline lookup yields CDR1 SGHKS and CDR2 YYEKEE (reference sequence). There are 14 residues in the CDR3. The CDR3 sequence is CATRTEGYLGEQYF. The CDR3, as DNA: TGTGCCACCAGGACAGAGGGGTACCTGGGGGAGCAGTACTTC.

This clone was detected once. The chain uses TRBV6-1 and TRBJ2-1; 9 bases agree with TRBD1. Trimming at V came to 4 bases and at J to 2 bases, leaving 9 bases not matched to a gene. CDR3 length: 17 residues. Germline CDR1 is MNHNS and CDR2 is SASEGT. The CDR3 nucleotides are TGTGCCAGCAGTGGTAGTACCCGGGACAGGGCCTACAATGAGCAGTTCTTC. Translating it yields CASSGSTRDRAYNEQFF.

The genes are TRBV2 and TRBJ2-7; 12 bases match TRBD1. The CDR3 length is 14 residues. The germline V gene has CDR1 SNHLY and CDR2 FYNNEI. The ends lost 9 bases at V and 6 bases at J; junction bases unmatched: 9. CDR3: CASTMGQGAFEQYF. The CDR3, as DNA: TGTGCCAGTACAATGGGACAGGGGGCTTTCGAGCAGTACTTC.

The chain carries TRBV5-6 and TRBJ2-5, with D possibly matching TRBD2 (7 bases). Germline-derived CDR1 and CDR2 are SGHDT and YYEEEE. The CDR3 is 16 amino acids. Deletions cut 4 bases from V and 5 bases from J, with 21 bases between. In nucleotides, the CDR3 is TGTGCCAGCAGCCCCCCTAAAAGGGGGGGTGGTGAGACCCAGTACTTC. Its protein is CASSPPKRGGGETQYF.

The rearrangement joins TRBV28 to TRBJ2-5; unclear D gene. The CDR3 is 12 residues long. From germline, CDR1 is MDHEN and CDR2 SYDVKM. Trimming left V 7 bases short and J 4 bases short, with 10 bases between. This chain's CDR3 is CASKSSGETQYF. CDR3 DNA: TGTGCCAGCAAGTCCTCTGGAGAGACCCAGTACTTC.

The chain uses TRBV6-2 or TRBV6-3 and TRBJ2-7; D possibly corresponds to TRBD2 (5 bases). In germline, CDR1 is MNHEY, CDR2 SVGEGT. This CDR3 contains 15 residues. Trimming stripped 5 bases from V and 0 bases from J, with 14 bases between. The CDR3 nucleotides read TGTGCCAGCAGTCCCCCCCCGGGGAACTCCTACGAGCAGTACTTC. Its translation is CASSPPPGNSYEQYF.

V and J are TRBV5-6 and TRBJ2-7, with D perhaps matching TRBD1 or TRBD2 (5 bases each). Trimming left V 1 base short and J 6 bases short, with 8 bases between. The germline V gene encodes CDR1 SGHDT and CDR2 YYEEEE. The CDR3 has 12 amino acids. The CDR3 sequence: CASSLFGGEQYF. CDR3 DNA: TGTGCCAGCAGCTTGTTTGGGGGCGAGCAGTACTTC.

The genes are TRBV6-4 and TRBJ2-3; D not certain. The CDR3 extends over 15 amino acids. Germline CDR1 and CDR2: MRHNA and SNTAGT. V was trimmed by 3 bases and J by 0 bases, leaving 10 bases between them. CDR3: CASSELGSSTDTQYF. CDR3 nucleotides: TGTGCCAGCAGTGAGCTTGGGTCTAGCACAGATACGCAGTATTTT.

This clone has only one observation. The chain is built from TRBV5-1 and TRBJ2-2, with 12 bases identical to TRBD2. J gave up 2 bases and V 4 bases, and 3 bases lay outside the gene matches. Per germline, CDR1 SGHRS and CDR2 YFSETQ. This CDR3 is 16 amino acids long. The CDR3 here is CASSLTSGRNTGELFF. The CDR3 region has the DNA TGCGCCAGCAGCCTGACTAGCGGGAGAAACACCGGGGAGCTGTTTTTT.

The rearrangement uses TRBV6-5 and TRBJ1-2; unclear D gene. Germline assignment: CDR1 MNHEY and CDR2 SVGAGI. This CDR3 region has 13 residues. Trimming left V 2 bases short and J 2 bases short, with 6 bases between. This CDR3 is CASSYTGNYGYTF. The CDR3 DNA follows: TGTGCCAGCAGTTACACCGGGAACTATGGCTACACCTTC.

The chain is built from TRBV3-1 (or the pseudogene TRBV3-2) and TRBJ2-7; a possible D gene is TRBD2 (7 bases). There are 16 residues in the CDR3. CDR1 and CDR2 (germline): LGHDT, YNNKEL (reference sequence). V was clipped by 2 bases and J by 1 base, with 15 bases between them. CDR3 region: CASSQRPGGNSYEQYF. In nucleotides, the CDR3 is TGTGCCAGCAGCCAACGTCCGGGGGGCAATTCCTACGAGCAGTACTTC.

V is TRBV5-1 and J is TRBJ2-1, with D possibly being TRBD2 (6 bases). The CDR3 is made up of 17 amino acids. The germline CDR1 and CDR2 sequences are SGHRS and YFSETQ. V dropped 3 bases and J dropped 5 bases, with 21 bases sitting between them. CDR3: CASSSKLFSGMNNEQFF. The CDR3 region has the DNA TGCGCCAGCAGCTCCAAGCTGTTTAGCGGTATGAACAATGAGCAGTTCTTC.

In its sample, this clone was seen a few times. CDR3 DNA: TGTGCCAGCAGCCGGGACGGGACAGGGGATCAGCCCCAGCATTTT. It specifies CASSRDGTGDQPQHF. The chain recombines TRBV7-9 with TRBJ1-5; 10 nucleotides line up with TRBD1. Germline CDR1 SEHNR, CDR2 FQNEAQ (reference sequence). The CDR3 spans 15 residues. The V segment lost 5 bases and the J segment 5 bases; nucleotides outside the gene matches: 6.

The gene calls are TRBV19 and TRBJ1-4, with D possibly being TRBD1 (5 bases). Trimming cost V 4 bases and J 8 bases, with 8 bases left between them. The CDR3 length is 12 residues. Germline V gives CDR1 LNHDA, CDR2 SQIVND (reference sequence). CDR3 sequence reads: CASSTKGEKLFF. The CDR3 coding sequence is TGTGCCAGTAGTACTAAGGGGGAAAAACTGTTTTTT.

V is TRBV28 and J is TRBJ1-1; unclear D gene. Trimming shortened V by 9 bases and J by 1 base, and 9 bases separated the two germline ends. The germline gives CDR1 MDHEN, CDR2 SYDVKM. The CDR3 is 12 residues long. The CDR3 bases are TGTGCCAGTCATCAGGAGAACACTGAAGCTTTCTTT. It translates to CASHQENTEAFF.

The genes are TRBV6-5 and TRBJ2-5; maybe TRBD1 (5 bases). CDR3 size: 13 residues. V lost 4 bases and J 5 bases, leaving 11 bases between the germline ends. Germline-derived CDR1 and CDR2 are MNHEY and SVGAGI. The CDR3 DNA reads as TGTGCCAGCAGTTGGATGGGGCAGGAGACCCAGTACTTC. This gives the protein CASSWMGQETQYF.

This clone was picked up one time. This chain connects TRBV3-1 (or the pseudogene TRBV3-2) to TRBJ2-3, with 12 bases matching TRBD2. V gave up 3 bases and J gave up 4 bases; unmatched junction bases: 5. The germline CDR1 and CDR2 sequences are LGHDT and YNNKEL (reference sequence). The CDR3 is made up of 16 amino acids. CDR3 region: CASSHRLAGVADTQYF. The CDR3 nucleotides read TGTGCCAGCAGCCACCGACTAGCGGGAGTTGCAGATACGCAGTATTTT.

This CDR3 reads CASSSGSFQPQHF. CDR3 DNA: TGTGCCAGCAGTTCCGGCAGTTTCCAGCCCCAGCATTTT. V and J are TRBV12-3 or TRBV12-4 and TRBJ1-5; D is unclear. The V end was cut by 4 bases, the J end by 7 bases, with 11 bases between. The CDR3 is 13 amino acids.

In the case of this clone: The junction departs from germline at one end; a sequencing error may be responsible. The chain uses TRBV11-1 and TRBJ1-1, with no clear D. CDR1 is SGHAT, CDR2 FQDESV, per germline (reference sequence). This CDR3 spans 13 amino acids. CDR3 nucleotide sequence: TGTGCCAGCAGCCTAGCGGTGAACACTGAAGCTTTCTTT. It yields the protein CASSLAVNTEAFF. The full variable domain, with the rest looked up from reference TRBV11-1 and TRBJ1-1, is EAEVAQSPRYKITEKSQAVAFWCDPISGHATLYWYRQILGQGPELLVQFQDESVVDDSQLPKDRFSAERLKGVDSTLKIQPAELGDSAMYLCASSLAVNTEAFFGQGTRLTVV.

This clone showed up just once. The rearrangement uses TRBV7-9 and TRBJ1-2, with a tentative D call TRBD1 (5 bases). Germline CDR1 reads SEHNR; CDR2 reads FQNEAQ (reference sequence). CDR3 size: 14 residues. V shed 1 base and J shed 8 bases, with 14 bases lying between them. CDR3 residues: CASSLGEGWDGYTF. The CDR3 nucleotides are TGTGCCAGCAGCTTAGGCGAAGGGTGGGACGGCTACACCTTC.

The rearrangement links TRBV30 to TRBJ2-5; 7 bases line up with TRBD1. V lost 4 bases and J lost 7; bases outside the gene matches: 12. CDR3 length equals 14 residues. Germline V gene sequence: CDR1 GTSNPN, CDR2 SVGIG (reference sequence). The CDR3 nucleotides are TGTGCCTGGACCCTCATGACAGGGCAGGGGACCCAGTACTTC. Translated: CAWTLMTGQGTQYF.